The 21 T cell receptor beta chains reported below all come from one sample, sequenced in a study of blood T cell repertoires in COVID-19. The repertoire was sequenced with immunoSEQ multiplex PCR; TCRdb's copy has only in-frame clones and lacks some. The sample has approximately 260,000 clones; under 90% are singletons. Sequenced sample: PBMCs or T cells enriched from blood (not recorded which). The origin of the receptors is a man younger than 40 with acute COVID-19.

The CDR3 DNA sequence: TGTGCCAGCAGCTCAAGCTCCGGACTTGAGGGTAAGCAGTTCTTC. Amino acids: CASSSSSGLEGKQFF. The V gene is TRBV5-5, the J gene TRBJ2-1; possibly TRBD2 for D (5 bases). CDR1 and CDR2 (germline): SGHKS, YYEKEE (reference sequence). V was pared by 3 bases and J by 11 bases, with 21 bases between. The CDR3 extends over 15 amino acids. Complete variable domain (other parts from reference TRBV5-5 and TRBJ2-1): DAGVTQSPTHLIKTRGQQVTLRCSPISGHKSVSWYQQVLGQGPQFIFQYYEKEERGRGNFPDRFSARQFPNYSSELNVNALLLGDSALYLCASSSSSGLEGKQFFGPGTRLTVL.

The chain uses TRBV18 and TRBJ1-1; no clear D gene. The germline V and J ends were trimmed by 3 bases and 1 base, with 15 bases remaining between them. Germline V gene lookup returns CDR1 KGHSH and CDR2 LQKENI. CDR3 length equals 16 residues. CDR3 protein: CASSPPLGLKNTEAFF. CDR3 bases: TGTGCCAGCTCACCCCCCCTTGGCCTGAAGAACACTGAAGCTTTCTTT.

CDR3 coding DNA: TGTGCCAGCAGCTTAGCGCCGGGGAAGTCGATCGGCTACACCTTC. Its protein product is CASSLAPGKSIGYTF. This chain joins TRBV11-2 and TRBJ1-2; no clear D. V was shortened by 1 base and J by 8 bases, with 17 bases between the two germline ends. In germline, CDR1 is SGHAT, CDR2 FQNNGV. The CDR3 consists of 15 residues.

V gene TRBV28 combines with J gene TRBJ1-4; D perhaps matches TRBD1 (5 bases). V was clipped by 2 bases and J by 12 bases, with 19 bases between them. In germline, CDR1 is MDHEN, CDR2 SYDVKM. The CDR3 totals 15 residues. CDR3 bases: TGTGCCAGCAGTTTACAATCTCGGGCAGGGAGGCAACTGTTTTTT. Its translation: CASSLQSRAGRQLFF. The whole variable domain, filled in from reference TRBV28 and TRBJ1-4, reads DVKVTQSSRYLVKRTGEKVFLECVQDMDHENMFWYRQDPGLGLRLIYFSYDVKMKEKGDIPEGYSVSREKKERFSLILESASTNQTSMYLCASSLQSRAGRQLFFGSGTQLSVL.

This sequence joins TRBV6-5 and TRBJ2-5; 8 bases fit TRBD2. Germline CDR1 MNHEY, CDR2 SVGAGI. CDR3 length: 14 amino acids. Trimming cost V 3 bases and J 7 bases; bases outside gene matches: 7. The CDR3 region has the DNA TGTGCCAGCAGTTATACTAGCGGCCCGGGGACCCAGTACTTC. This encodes CASSYTSGPGTQYF.

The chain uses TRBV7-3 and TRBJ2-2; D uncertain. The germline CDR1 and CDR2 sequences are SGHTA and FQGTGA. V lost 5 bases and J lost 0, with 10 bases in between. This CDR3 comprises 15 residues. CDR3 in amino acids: CASSPSTSNTGELFF. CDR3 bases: TGTGCCAGCAGCCCCTCCACTTCGAACACCGGGGAGCTGTTTTTT.

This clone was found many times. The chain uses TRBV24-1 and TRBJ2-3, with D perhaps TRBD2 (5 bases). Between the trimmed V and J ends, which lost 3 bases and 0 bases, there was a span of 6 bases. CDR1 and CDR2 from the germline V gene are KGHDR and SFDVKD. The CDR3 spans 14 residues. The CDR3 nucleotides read TGTGCCACCAGTGATAGCGGTAGCACAGATACGCAGTATTTT. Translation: CATSDSGSTDTQYF.

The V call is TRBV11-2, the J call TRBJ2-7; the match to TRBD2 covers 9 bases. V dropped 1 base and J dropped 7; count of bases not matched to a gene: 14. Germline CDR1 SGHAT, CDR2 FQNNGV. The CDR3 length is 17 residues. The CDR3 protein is CASSLGAGPGLAEEQYV. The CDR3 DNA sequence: TGTGCCAGCAGCTTAGGAGCTGGGCCGGGACTAGCAGAAGAGCAGTACGTC.

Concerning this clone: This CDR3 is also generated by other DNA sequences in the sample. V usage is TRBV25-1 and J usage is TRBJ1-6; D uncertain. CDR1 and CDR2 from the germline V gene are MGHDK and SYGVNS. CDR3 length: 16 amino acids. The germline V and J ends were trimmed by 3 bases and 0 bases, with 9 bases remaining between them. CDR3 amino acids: CASSDRASSYNSPLHF. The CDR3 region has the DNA TGTGCCAGCAGTGATCGCGCGAGCTCCTATAATTCACCCCTCCACTTT.

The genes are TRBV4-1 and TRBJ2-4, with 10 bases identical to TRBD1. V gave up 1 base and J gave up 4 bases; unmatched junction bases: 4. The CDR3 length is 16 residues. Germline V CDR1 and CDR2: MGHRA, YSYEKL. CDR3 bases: TGCGCCAGCAGCCAAGCGCCGGGACAGGGGAAAAACATTCAGTACTTC. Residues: CASSQAPGQGKNIQYF.

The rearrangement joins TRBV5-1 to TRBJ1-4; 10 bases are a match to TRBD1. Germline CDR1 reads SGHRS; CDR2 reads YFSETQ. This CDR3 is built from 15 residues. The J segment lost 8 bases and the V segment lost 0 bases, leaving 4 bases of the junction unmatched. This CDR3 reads CASSLVGTGAEKLFF. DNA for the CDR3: TGCGCCAGCAGCTTGGTAGGGACAGGGGCGGAAAAACTGTTTTTT.

CDR3 protein: CASSLGGTGKNTEAFF. The CDR3 DNA reads as TGTGCCAGCAGCTTAGGCGGAACAGGCAAGAACACTGAAGCTTTCTTT. The rearrangement joins TRBV11-3 to TRBJ1-1; D might be TRBD1 (5 bases). The CDR3 length is 16 residues. The V end was cut by 1 base, the J end by 1 base, with 13 bases between. Germline values: CDR1 SGHNT, CDR2 YENEEA.

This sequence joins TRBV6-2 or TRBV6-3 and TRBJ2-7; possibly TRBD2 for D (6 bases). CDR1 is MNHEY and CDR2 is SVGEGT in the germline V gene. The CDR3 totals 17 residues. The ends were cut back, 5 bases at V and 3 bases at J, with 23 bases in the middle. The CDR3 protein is CASSTPVRGSGDYEQYV. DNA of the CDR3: TGTGCCAGCAGTACCCCCGTGAGGGGTAGCGGCGACTACGAGCAGTACGTC.

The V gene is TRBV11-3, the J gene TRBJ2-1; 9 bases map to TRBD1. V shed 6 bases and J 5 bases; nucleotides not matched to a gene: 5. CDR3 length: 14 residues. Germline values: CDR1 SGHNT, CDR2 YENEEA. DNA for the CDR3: TGTGCCAGCAGTGCCGGGACAGGGAACAATGAGCAGTTCTTC. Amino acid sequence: CASSAGTGNNEQFF.

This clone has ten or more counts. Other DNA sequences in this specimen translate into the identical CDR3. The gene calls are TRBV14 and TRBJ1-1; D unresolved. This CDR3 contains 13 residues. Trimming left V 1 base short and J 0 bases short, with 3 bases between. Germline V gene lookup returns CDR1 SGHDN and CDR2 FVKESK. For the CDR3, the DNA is TGTGCCAGCAGCCAAGTCTTGAACACTGAAGCTTTCTTT. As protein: CASSQVLNTEAFF. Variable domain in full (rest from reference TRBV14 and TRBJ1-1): EAGVTQFPSHSVIEKGQTVTLRCDPISGHDNLYWYRRVMGKEIKFLLHFVKESKQDESGMPNNRFLAERTGGTYSTLKVQPAELEDSGVYFCASSQVLNTEAFFGQGTRLTVV.

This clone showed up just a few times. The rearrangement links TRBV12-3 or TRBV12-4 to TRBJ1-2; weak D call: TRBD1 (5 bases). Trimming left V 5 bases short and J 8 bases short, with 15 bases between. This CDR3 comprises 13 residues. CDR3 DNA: TGTGCCAGCAGTCCCCCCCCAGGGCAGGGCTACACCTTC. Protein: CASSPPPGQGYTF.

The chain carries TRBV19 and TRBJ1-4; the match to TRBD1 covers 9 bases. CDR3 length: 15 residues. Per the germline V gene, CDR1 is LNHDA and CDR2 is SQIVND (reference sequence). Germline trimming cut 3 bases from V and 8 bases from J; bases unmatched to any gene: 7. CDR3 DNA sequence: TGTGCCAGTAGTATTACCGGGACAGGGAAAGAAAAACTGTTTTTT. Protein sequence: CASSITGTGKEKLFF.

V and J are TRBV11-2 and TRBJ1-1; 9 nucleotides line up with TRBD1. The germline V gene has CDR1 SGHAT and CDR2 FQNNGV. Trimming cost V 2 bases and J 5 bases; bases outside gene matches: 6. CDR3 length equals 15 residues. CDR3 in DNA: TGTGCCAGCAGCTTACGACAGGGGGGATTAACTGAAGCTTTCTTT. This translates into CASSLRQGGLTEAFF.

The CDR3 loop is CASSLSGLGRDVSPLHF. As DNA, the CDR3 is TGTGCCAGCAGCTTAAGCGGGCTCGGCAGGGACGTTTCACCCCTCCACTTT. The chain employs TRBV7-8 and TRBJ1-6; possibly TRBD1 for D (5 bases). Germline values: CDR1 SGHVS, CDR2 FQNEAQ. CDR3 length: 17 amino acids. Trimming removed 2 bases at V and 9 bases at J, with 20 bases between.

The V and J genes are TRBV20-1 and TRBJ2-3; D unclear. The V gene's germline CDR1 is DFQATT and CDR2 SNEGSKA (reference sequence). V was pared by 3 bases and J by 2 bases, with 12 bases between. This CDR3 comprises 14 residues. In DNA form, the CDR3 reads TGCAGTGCTAGTAGAACAGCAGCCACAGATACGCAGTATTTT. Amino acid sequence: CSASRTAATDTQYF.

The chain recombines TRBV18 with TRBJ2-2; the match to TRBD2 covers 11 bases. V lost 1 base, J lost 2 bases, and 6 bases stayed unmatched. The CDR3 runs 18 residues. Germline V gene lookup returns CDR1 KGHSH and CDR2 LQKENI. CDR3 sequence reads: CASSPLPSGGLNTGELFF. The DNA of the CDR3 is TGTGCCAGCTCACCACTGCCTAGCGGGGGGCTTAACACCGGGGAGCTGTTTTTT.